Detailed here is one TCR beta chain. On each TCR cDNA molecule, a unique molecular identifier was present. TCRdb ran MiXCR on the 5' RACE reads and lists one entry per CDR3 protein. The table includes around 24,000 distinct CDR3 sequences, roughly 7.2% detected once. This sample is drawn from a study of spatial heterogeneity in lung cancer. The overall study: The study observed each unique TCR and UMI combination more than ten times on average in raw reads.

The CDR3 has 15 amino acids. V gave up 1 base and J gave up 0 bases, with 10 bases separating them. CDR1 and CDR2 from the germline V gene are LGHNA and YSLEER. As to time point: sample taken at primary tumor resection. The donors comprised 70 to 85 untreated early-stage non-small cell lung cancer patients. Whole RNA obtained from tumor, nontumor lung or frozen PBMC underwent sequencing without sorting. V and J are TRBV4-3 and TRBJ2-7; a weak D match, TRBD2 (5 bases). The sample in question was PBMCs, obtained at surgery. The source of this sequence is a male donor with early-stage non-small cell lung cancer. As DNA, the CDR3 is TGCGCCAGCAGCCAAGGTCGAGGGAGCTCCTACGAGCAGTACTTC. Encoded protein: CASSQGRGSSYEQYF.